The rows below give T cell receptor beta chains drawn from one sample of a study of cytotoxic CD8 clonotypes in ibrutinib-treated CLL. Clones were read by immunoSEQ multiplex PCR, and TCRdb kept only the in-frame ones, dropping some. The table has approximately 170,000 clones, roughly 84% seen once. The input for sequencing was PBMCs, taken at disease progression, from a patient treated with ibrutinib. These receptors originate from a human donor with chronic lymphocytic leukemia. Both conserved end residues are part of each CDR3. D genes are given only for firm matches. Not all rows give a size; the values are once, few, many and, for expanded clones, a class.

once	TRBV4-3	.	TRBJ2-5	CASSQGVGGETQYF	TGCGCCAGCAGCCAAGGGGTAGGGGGGGAGACCCAGTACTTC
.	TRBV7-2	.	TRBJ1-5	CASSSALGGRPQHF	TGTGCCAGCAGCTCCGCCCTAGGGGGTCGGCCCCAGCATTTT
.	TRBV6-5	TRBD1	TRBJ1-2	CASRETGLGYTF	TGTGCCAGCAGGGAGACAGGGCTTGGCTACACCTTC
once	TRBV11-3	.	TRBJ2-7	CASSSRSATYEQYF	TGTGCCAGCAGCTCCCGCTCAGCTACCTACGAGCAGTACTTC
.	TRBV6-6	TRBD2	TRBJ2-2	CASRRRGGSTGELFF	TGTGCCAGCAGGAGGCGGGGGGGAAGCACCGGGGAGCTGTTTTTT
.	TRBV5-4	.	TRBJ1-1	CASSWEQLITEAFF	TGTGCCAGCAGCTGGGAGCAGTTAATCACTGAAGCTTTCTTT
.	TRBV7-2	TRBD2	TRBJ2-2	CASRRGELTNTGELFF	TGTGCCAGCAGGCGGGGGGAACTAACTAACACCGGGGAGCTGTTTTTT
.	TRBV19	.	TRBJ2-2	CASSINSVVTGELFF	TGTGCCAGTAGTATCAACAGCGTGGTCACCGGGGAGCTGTTTTTT
.	TRBV5-4	.	TRBJ1-2	CASSLGRDTFYGYTF	TGTGCCAGCAGCTTGGGGCGAGACACCTTCTATGGCTACACCTTC
.	TRBV5-5	.	TRBJ2-7	CASSPASGLSYEQYF	TGTGCCAGCTCCCCGGCGTCGGGTCTCTCCTACGAGCAGTACTTC
.	TRBV27	.	TRBJ2-2	CASSLSMTANTGELFF	TGTGCCAGCAGTTTATCGATGACAGCGAACACCGGGGAGCTGTTTTTT
.	TRBV7-9	TRBD1	TRBJ1-4	CASSPRTGVANEKLFF	TGTGCCAGCAGCCCCCGGACAGGGGTGGCTAATGAAAAACTGTTTTTT
.	TRBV5-1	TRBD1	TRBJ1-4	CASSVWTGATNEKLFF	TGCGCCAGCAGCGTCTGGACAGGCGCAACTAATGAAAAACTGTTTTTT
.	TRBV7-2	TRBD2	TRBJ2-5	CASSFGGRAEETQYF	TGTGCCAGCAGCTTCGGCGGGAGAGCAGAAGAGACCCAGTACTTC
few	TRBV19	.	TRBJ1-1	CASKSRGGEAFF	TGTGCCAGCAAAAGCCGGGGCGGTGAAGCTTTCTTT
.	TRBV5-1	.	TRBJ2-1	CASSLDGGASYNEQFF	TGCGCCAGCAGCTTGGACGGCGGGGCCTCCTACAATGAGCAGTTCTTC
few	TRBV28	TRBD1	TRBJ2-7	CASSSPGQTDYEQYF	TGTGCCAGCAGTTCCCCGGGACAGACGGATTACGAGCAGTACTTC
.	TRBV5-1	TRBD2	TRBJ2-3	CASSPGSGSPAPTDTQYF	TGCGCCAGCAGCCCTGGTAGCGGGAGCCCTGCACCCACAGATACGCAGTATTTT
.	TRBV5-1	.	TRBJ2-5	CASSLGAQDSRQETQYF	TGCGCCAGCAGCTTAGGGGCCCAGGACAGCAGACAAGAGACCCAGTACTTC
.	TRBV7-9	.	TRBJ2-5	CASSPGALETQYF	TGTGCCAGCAGCCCGGGAGCGCTAGAGACCCAGTACTTC
.	TRBV11-2	TRBD1	TRBJ2-7	CASSLGTGPFPEQYF	TGTGCCAGCAGCTTAGGGACAGGTCCCTTTCCAGAGCAGTACTTC
.	TRBV7-2	TRBD1	TRBJ2-7	CASSPSSVQGPSSYEQYF	TGTGCCAGCAGCCCGAGTTCTGTACAGGGGCCGAGCTCCTACGAGCAGTACTTC
.	TRBV2	TRBD1	TRBJ2-7	CANRTGSGYEQYF	TGTGCCAACCGGACAGGGTCGGGCTACGAGCAGTACTTC
.	TRBV6-5	.	TRBJ1-1	CASSPLTNTEAFF	TGTGCCAGCAGTCCCCTGACCAACACTGAAGCTTTCTTT
.	TRBV6-1	.	TRBJ2-2	CASSEASPSFRGVPGELFF	TGTGCCAGCAGTGAAGCCTCGCCCTCTTTTAGAGGGGTTCCCGGGGAGCTGTTTTTT
.	TRBV18	TRBD2	TRBJ2-7	CASSPFAGGRNEQYF	TGTGCCAGCTCACCTTTTGCGGGAGGGCGTAACGAGCAGTACTTC
.	TRBV5-4	TRBD2	TRBJ2-7	CASWKRDLSYEQYF	TGTGCCAGCTGGAAGCGGGATCTATCCTACGAGCAGTACTTC
.	TRBV7-9	TRBD1	TRBJ1-2	CASSRLGDRDYYGYTF	TGTGCCAGCAGCCGTTTGGGGGACAGGGACTACTATGGCTACACCTTC
.	TRBV15	TRBD1	TRBJ1-1	CATSGRGMNTEAFF	TGTGCCACCAGCGGCAGGGGGATGAACACTGAAGCTTTCTTT
.	TRBV6-6	TRBD2	TRBJ2-3	CASSYSSGEGTDTQYF	TGTGCCAGCAGTTACTCGAGCGGGGAAGGAACAGATACGCAGTATTTT
.	TRBV10-1	.	TRBJ2-3	CASTSPSTDTQYF	TGCGCCAGCACCTCCCCGTCGACAGATACGCAGTATTTT
few	TRBV15	.	TRBJ1-1	CATSSHQGSVTEAFF	TGTGCCACCAGCAGTCATCAGGGGTCTGTAACTGAAGCTTTCTTT
.	TRBV30	TRBD1	TRBJ2-5	CAWSQQGGETQYF	TGTGCCTGGAGCCAACAGGGGGGAGAGACCCAGTACTTC
.	TRBV25-1	.	TRBJ1-2	CASSESRHYGYTF	TGTGCCAGCAGTGAATCGCGGCACTATGGCTACACCTTC
.	TRBV19	.	TRBJ2-1	CASSIQGPLNNEQFF	TGTGCCAGTAGTATACAGGGACCGCTCAACAATGAGCAGTTCTTC
.	TRBV6-1	.	TRBJ2-3	CASEVSPPVGTQYF	TGTGCCAGCGAGGTCTCTCCTCCGGTTGGCACGCAGTATTTT
few	TRBV15	TRBD2	TRBJ2-7	CATSVSNVTSGSVYEQYF	TGTGCCACCAGCGTAAGCAATGTTACTAGCGGGAGCGTATACGAGCAGTACTTC
.	TRBV28	.	TRBJ1-2	CASSRPGANYGYTF	TGTGCCAGCAGTCGACCGGGAGCGAACTATGGCTACACCTTC
.	TRBV29-1	.	TRBJ2-3	CSGSRGSSTDTQYF	TGCAGCGGCTCGAGGGGGTCTAGCACAGATACGCAGTATTTT
.	TRBV5-6	.	TRBJ1-4	CASNWGGTEKLFF	TGTGCCAGCAACTGGGGTGGGACCGAAAAACTGTTTTTT
.	TRBV12-5	.	TRBJ2-6	CASGLDGGTGANVLTF	TGTGCTAGTGGTTTGGACGGTGGAACGGGGGCCAACGTCCTGACTTTC
.	TRBV5-1	.	TRBJ2-1	CASSLPEYNEQFF	TGCGCCAGCAGCTTACCAGAATACAATGAGCAGTTCTTC